This TCR beta chain comes out of a study of blood T cell repertoires in COVID-19. Study as a whole: The United States, Italy and Spain were the sources of the acute and convalescent COVID-19 samples. The analysed material was cDNA or gDNA that came from T cells, B-cell-depleted T cells, or PBMCs.

Source study methods: Estimation of nucleated cell counts relied on the amplification of reference gene primers. Sequencing was performed with immunoSEQ multiplex PCR; in TCRdb, only in-frame clones are kept and a portion is missing. That table supplies the V and J calls and clone size; D and trimming were determined from the DNA. The sample lists 100,000 to 150,000 clones, around 83% seen once, with 5.5% to 6% in the top ten. The V end was cut by 1 base, the J end by 7 bases, with 13 bases between. Germline CDR1 and CDR2: SGHDN and FVKESK. The CDR3 is 14 amino acids. This chain uses TRBV14 with TRBJ1-2, with D possibly matching TRBD1 (5 bases). The sample consisted of peripheral blood. The TCR was taken from an elderly man with active or convalescent COVID-19. The CDR3 nucleotides are TGTGCCAGCAGCCAAGTAAGCCAGGGATCTGGCTACACCTTC. Translation gives CASSQVSQGSGYTF.